Sequencing of this T cell receptor (beta chain) was carried out in a study of T-cell reconstitution after alpha-beta-depleted transplantation in children. Construction of the TCRbeta library involved unique molecular identifiers. MiXCR was run by TCRdb on the PCR reads, yielding one entry per CDR3 protein. Counted here are roughly 120,000 distinct CDR3 sequences, around 10% occurring once; the ten biggest clones make up 8%. This CDR3 comprises 12 residues. Trimming cost V 5 bases and J 13 bases; bases outside gene matches: 4. Germline CDR1 and CDR2: SGHTA and FQGNSA. This clonotype was recorded many times.

The sequencing used PBMCs from the stem cell graft donor, collected from the stem cell graft. The source is a human donor who donated a stem cell graft to a child with acute lymphoblastic leukemia. The rearrangement links TRBV7-2 to TRBJ2-3; 12 bases are a match to TRBD2. The CDR3 here is CASSNLAGGKYF. The CDR3 DNA reads as TGTGCCAGCAGCAACCTAGCGGGGGGGAAGTATTTT.